This passage covers 18 T cell receptor beta chains from one sample sequenced in a study of T cell responses to AZD1222 COVID-19 vaccine. Assay: immunoSEQ multiplex PCR; the TCRdb copy retains only in-frame clones and omits some. The data contain 140,000 or so clones, about 90% of them singletons. The source material was peripheral blood, sampled 28 days after the second AZD1222 dose. These receptors all come from an adult who received the AZD1222 COVID-19 vaccine.

This clone has a handful of counts. The V gene is TRBV9, the J gene TRBJ1-1, with a tentative D call TRBD1 (6 bases). The CDR3 is 13 amino acids. In germline, CDR1 is SGDLS, CDR2 YYNGEE. V lost 0 bases and J 7 bases, leaving 10 bases between the germline ends. In DNA, the CDR3 is TGTGCCAGCAGCGTAGCTGGGGGCGATGAAGCTTTCTTT. This codes for CASSVAGGDEAFF.

The J gene is TRBJ2-7, the V gene TRBV5-4; maybe TRBD2 (7 bases). Germline assignment: CDR1 SGHNT and CDR2 YYREEE (reference sequence). The V end was cut by 0 bases, the J end by 7 bases, with 20 bases between. This CDR3 has 16 amino acids. CDR3 protein: CASSLEGGIQPGEQYF. CDR3 DNA sequence: TGTGCCAGCAGCTTGGAGGGGGGGATCCAACCGGGAGAGCAGTACTTC.

This chain uses TRBV7-9 with TRBJ1-5; D is undetermined. The CDR3 has 12 residues. Trimming took 5 bases from V and 8 from J, leaving 10 bases between them. CDR1 is SEHNR and CDR2 is FQNEAQ in the germline V gene (reference sequence). CDR3 sequence reads: CASSHYWEPQHF. CDR3 sequence (DNA): TGTGCCAGCAGCCATTATTGGGAGCCCCAGCATTTT.

The V call is TRBV9, the J call TRBJ1-1; D gene ambiguous. V lost 0 bases to trimming and J lost 0 bases, with 12 bases between them. Germline V gene data show CDR1 as SGDLS and CDR2 as YYNGEE. The CDR3 contains 16 residues. DNA of the CDR3: TGTGCCAGCAGCGTAGAACAGAGCAGCATGAACACTGAAGCTTTCTTT. Translating gives CASSVEQSSMNTEAFF.

This clone was observed once. The chain employs TRBV24-1 and TRBJ1-1; no firm D call. V gave up 3 bases and J gave up 1 base, with 8 bases separating them. The germline gives CDR1 KGHDR, CDR2 SFDVKD. The CDR3 has 14 residues. The CDR3 DNA reads as TGTGCCACCAGTGATCCACGGTCGAACACTGAAGCTTTCTTT. Protein product: CATSDPRSNTEAFF.

The chain employs TRBV5-1 and TRBJ2-2, with a possible D match to TRBD2 (5 bases). Germline values: CDR1 SGHRS, CDR2 YFSETQ. The CDR3 is 15 amino acids. Trimming stripped 0 bases from V and 6 bases from J, with 12 bases between. The CDR3 DNA reads TGCGCCAGCAGCTTGGATCTGGGGAGCGCCGGGGAGCTGTTTTTT. It codes for CASSLDLGSAGELFF.

The chain uses TRBV4-2 and TRBJ1-2; D is uncertain. The germline V gene encodes CDR1 LGHNA and CDR2 YNFKEQ. With 3 bases removed from V and 4 bases from J, the gap between germline ends came to 12 bases. The CDR3 totals 14 residues. CDR3 region: CASSQPGTIYGYTF. CDR3 bases: TGTGCCAGCAGCCAGCCAGGAACCATCTATGGCTACACCTTC.

The chain is built from TRBV5-1 and TRBJ1-5; D not certain. Germline V gene sequence: CDR1 SGHRS, CDR2 YFSETQ. This CDR3 spans 13 amino acids. V was trimmed by 0 bases and J by 6 bases, leaving 7 bases between them. For the CDR3, the DNA is TGCGCCAGCAGCTTGGACAGTAGTCAGCCCCAGCATTTT. It yields the protein CASSLDSSQPQHF.

This sequence joins TRBV4-3 and TRBJ1-2; D is possibly TRBD1 (5 bases). V lost 0 bases and J lost 6, with 14 bases in between. This CDR3 has 15 amino acids. Germline V gene sequence: CDR1 LGHNA, CDR2 YSLEER. The CDR3 here is CASSQEDKGWDGYTF. In DNA, the CDR3 is TGCGCCAGCAGCCAAGAGGACAAGGGTTGGGATGGCTACACCTTC.

This clone was counted once. The V and J genes are TRBV19 and TRBJ1-5, with a weak D call TRBD1 (5 bases). The CDR3 totals 14 residues. Deletions cut 1 base from V and 10 bases from J, with 14 bases between. The germline V gene encodes CDR1 LNHDA and CDR2 SQIVND (reference sequence). CDR3 protein: CASSIAGRSEPQHF. The CDR3 DNA is TGTGCCAGTAGTATAGCAGGGCGATCAGAACCCCAGCATTTT.

The chain recombines TRBV2 with TRBJ2-7, with 7 bases identical to TRBD1. Germline-derived CDR1 and CDR2 are SNHLY and FYNNEI. Germline trimming cut 11 bases from V and 0 bases from J; bases unmatched to any gene: 10. This CDR3 spans 14 amino acids. The CDR3 DNA reads TGTGCCGCAACAGGGGCCCGGAGCTCCTACGAGCAGTACTTC. The encoded protein is CAATGARSSYEQYF.

The chain carries TRBV6-5 and TRBJ2-1; D may be TRBD1 or TRBD2 (6 bases each). Germline V lookup: CDR1 MNHEY, CDR2 SVGAGI. V was shortened by 2 bases and J by 7 bases, with 15 bases between the two germline ends. The CDR3 totals 15 residues. In nucleotides, the CDR3 is TGTGCCAGCAGTTACCCAGGGGTTGCGGGGAATGAGCAGTTCTTC. Translated: CASSYPGVAGNEQFF.

The V gene is TRBV7-9, the J gene TRBJ2-7; D gene unclear. Germline V CDR1 and CDR2: SEHNR, FQNEAQ (reference sequence). The CDR3 has 15 amino acids. Trimming removed 2 bases from V and 3 bases from J, with 14 bases in between. The CDR3 protein is CASSLKISTHYEQYF. CDR3 in DNA: TGTGCCAGCAGCTTAAAAATCAGCACTCACTACGAGCAGTACTTC.

This rearrangement joins TRBV5-6 to TRBJ2-7, with 8 bases aligning to TRBD1. The germline V gene encodes CDR1 SGHDT and CDR2 YYEEEE. The CDR3 runs 13 residues. Unmatched junction bases numbered 3, after V lost 2 bases and J lost 5 bases. The CDR3 loop is CASSLDRGHEQYF. The CDR3, as DNA: TGTGCCAGCAGCTTAGACAGGGGCCACGAGCAGTACTTC.

This clone turned up a few times. This sequence joins TRBV19 and TRBJ2-1; TRBD2 agrees at 8 bases. Unmatched junction bases numbered 2, after V lost 0 bases and J lost 4 bases. This CDR3 comprises 15 residues. Germline V gene lookup returns CDR1 LNHDA and CDR2 SQIVND (reference sequence). The CDR3 DNA follows: TGTGCCAGTAGTATAGAACTAGCGGCTTACAATGAGCAGTTCTTC. Its protein is CASSIELAAYNEQFF.

This chain uses TRBV2 with TRBJ2-1, with no clear D. The V gene lost 4 bases and the J gene lost 9 bases, with 13 bases spanning the gap. This CDR3 is 13 amino acids long. CDR1 SNHLY and CDR2 FYNNEI come from the germline V gene. The CDR3 bases are TGTGCCAGCAGTGTTGAAGCCAAGGCTGAGCAGTTCTTC. Translating gives CASSVEAKAEQFF.

The chain has TRBV6-5 and TRBJ2-5; unclear D gene. The germline V gene has CDR1 MNHEY and CDR2 SVGAGI. The CDR3 extends over 12 amino acids. The V end lost 5 bases, the J end lost 10 bases, and 14 bases lay between the germline ends. CDR3: CASSPTRQLQYF. Here the CDR3 DNA reads TGTGCCAGCAGTCCAACAAGGCAGCTCCAGTACTTC.

The chain has TRBV4-1 and TRBJ1-2, with D unclear. The germline CDR1 and CDR2 sequences are MGHRA and YSYEKL. The V and J ends lost 1 base and 5 bases respectively, with 8 bases between them. CDR3 length equals 13 residues. The CDR3 bases are TGCGCCAGCAGCCAAGGACACCGTTATGGCTACACCTTC. This sequence encodes CASSQGHRYGYTF.